One and the same sample provided the 22 T cell receptor beta chains below, sequenced in a study of T cell clonality in common variable immunodeficiency. Data came from immunoSEQ multiplex PCR; TCRdb stores just in-frame clones and leaves some out. The record shows 25,000 to 35,000 clones for this sample, with no singletons present. Study results and caveats: In common variable immunodeficiency, TCR beta chains reportedly carried fewer deletions and N-nucleotide insertions.

Antigen specificity for these receptors is unknown. The sample consisted of peripheral blood mononuclear cells. The receptor source for this set is a human donor with common variable immunodeficiency.

This clone was detected many times. The read stops 3 residues short of the end of the CDR3; the missing end is completed from the germline J gene. This chain connects TRBV5-4 to TRBJ2-3; D gene uncertain. CDR1 is SGHNT and CDR2 is YYREEE in the germline V gene (reference sequence). The CDR3 is 13 residues long. V dropped 3 bases and J dropped 1 base, with 6 bases sitting between them. CDR3 DNA (partial): TGTGCCAGCAGCTCGGTGGGCACAGATACG. It is translated as CASSSVGTDT. The entire CDR3 is CASSSVGTDTQYF.

At least ten counts were recorded for this clone. The missing CDR3 end, 3 residues past where the read stops, is filled in from the germline J gene. The gene calls are TRBV19 and TRBJ1-4; possibly TRBD1 for D (5 bases). Per the germline V gene, CDR1 is LNHDA and CDR2 is SQIVND (reference sequence). With 7 bases removed from V and 4 bases from J, the gap between germline ends came to 13 bases. The CDR3 extends over 14 amino acids. Partial CDR3 DNA: TGTGCCAGTACCGGCAGGGAGGGTAATGAAAAA. It yields the protein CASTGREGNEK. The entire CDR3 reads CASTGREGNEKLFF. Supplemented by reference TRBV19 and TRBJ1-4, the full variable domain reads DGGITQSPKYLFRKEGQNVTLSCEQNLNHDAMYWYRQDPGQGLRLIYYSQIVNDFQKGDIAEGYSVSREKKESFPLTVTSAQKNPTAFYLCASTGREGNEKLFFGSGTQLSVL.

Regarding this clone: The read comes to an end 3 residues before the CDR3 does, leaving the germline J gene to fill in the end. The chain uses TRBV30 and TRBJ2-3; 7 bases are a match to TRBD2. Germline V gene sequence: CDR1 GTSNPN, CDR2 SVGIG (reference sequence). The CDR3 spans 16 residues. V was clipped by 7 bases and J by 0 bases; unmatched bases: 13. Incomplete CDR3 DNA: TGTGCCTTCAAACCCCCCACTAGCGAGAGCACAGATACG. The encoded protein is CAFKPPTSESTDT. The full CDR3 protein reads CAFKPPTSESTDTQYF.

The sample holds many counts of this clone. The CDR3 end falls 3 residues outside the read, so it is completed with the germline J gene. The V and J genes are TRBV5-1 and TRBJ2-7, with TRBD1 matching 7 bases. J gave up 1 base and V 7 bases, and 5 bases lay outside the gene matches. CDR3 length: 13 residues. Looked up from germline, CDR1 is SGHRS and CDR2 is YFSETQ. CDR3 bases read: TGCGCCAGCTACCGGGACAGTTCCTACGAG. Encoded protein: CASYRDSSYE. The whole CDR3 reads CASYRDSSYEQYF. The whole variable domain, remainder taken from reference TRBV5-1 and TRBJ2-7, is KAGVTQTPRYLIKTRGQQVTLSCSPISGHRSVSWYQQTPGQGLQFLFEYFSETQRNKGNFPGRFSGRQFSNSRSEMNVSTLELGDSALYLCASYRDSSYEQYFGPGTRLTVT.

This clone occurred a few times. The read finishes 3 residues shy of the CDR3 end, and the germline J gene is used to complete it. This chain joins TRBV10-3 and TRBJ2-5; maybe TRBD2 (6 bases). With 3 bases removed from V and 5 bases from J, the gap between germline ends came to 13 bases. CDR1 and CDR2 from the germline V gene are ENHRY and SYGVKD. The CDR3 sequence is 14 residues long. CDR3 DNA (partial): TGTGCCATCAGTGAAGGAGGGGCTAGGGAGACC. It translates to CAISEGGARET. The entire CDR3 sequence reads CAISEGGARETQYF.

This clone has at least ten counts. The read gets to within 3 residues of the CDR3 end, and the germline J gene fills in the rest. J is TRBJ2-1 and V is TRBV7-8, with D possibly TRBD1 on 6 matching bases. Germline loops: CDR1 SGHVS, CDR2 FQNEAQ. This CDR3 comprises 16 residues. The ends were cut back, 7 bases at V and 7 bases at J, with 23 bases in the middle. The DNA read from the CDR3 is TGTGCCAGCACCCCCGGATTTGGGGACAATGTAAATGAG. Residues: CASTPGFGDNVNE. The full CDR3 protein reads CASTPGFGDNVNEQFF.

This clone was counted only a few times. The CDR3 is cut off 3 residues early in the read; its end comes from the germline J gene. The chain couples TRBV30 to TRBJ2-7, with a possible D match to TRBD1 (6 bases). In germline, CDR1 is GTSNPN, CDR2 SVGIG (reference sequence). V was shortened by 8 bases and J by 0 bases, with 11 bases between the two germline ends. The CDR3 is made up of 12 amino acids. CDR3 sequence: CAGTGNSYEQYF. The DNA read from the CDR3 is TGTGCCGGAACAGGGAACTCCTACGAG.

For this clone: The CDR3 end is not reached by the read, which stops 3 residues before it; the germline J gene fills it in. The chain uses TRBV7-2 and TRBJ2-5; D unclear. The CDR3 loop spans 14 amino acids. Per germline, CDR1 SGHTA and CDR2 FQGNSA. The V and J ends lost 3 bases and 5 bases respectively, with 13 bases between them. The CDR3 bases that were read are TGTGCCAGCAGCTTTCTTAGTTTAGTCGAGACC. Its translation: CASSFLSLVET. From start to end, the CDR3 is CASSFLSLVETQYF.

This clone was detected only a few times. The read comes to an end 3 residues before the CDR3 does, leaving the germline J gene to fill in the end. The chain is built from TRBV5-4 and TRBJ2-7; 10 bases are a match to TRBD2. The CDR3 covers 15 residues. From germline, CDR1 is SGHNT and CDR2 YYREEE (reference sequence). V dropped 4 bases and J dropped 1; count of bases not matched to a gene: 5. CDR3 sequence reads: CASSLTSGDSYEQYF. CDR3 DNA, as far as it was read: TGTGCCAGCAGCCTCACTAGCGGGGATTCCTACGAG. The variable domain in full, completed from reference TRBV5-4 and TRBJ2-7, reads ETGVTQSPTHLIKTRGQQVTLRCSSQSGHNTVSWYQQALGQGPQFIFQYYREEENGRGNFPPRFSGLQFPNYSSELNVNALELDDSALYLCASSLTSGDSYEQYFGPGTRLTVT.

This clone is medium-sized by share. The DNA ends 3 residues before the CDR3 does, and the rest of the CDR3 is filled in from the germline J gene. The J gene is TRBJ1-2, the V gene TRBV30; 9 bases line up with TRBD1. CDR1 GTSNPN and CDR2 SVGIG come from the germline V gene (reference sequence). The V segment lost 1 base and the J segment 7 bases; nucleotides outside the gene matches: 7. The CDR3 is 14 amino acids. The CDR3 sequence: CAWSGHRGRGGYTF. Partial CDR3 DNA: TGTGCCTGGAGTGGGCACAGGGGGCGCGGTGGC.

The sample holds many counts of this clone. The read ends 3 residues early relative to the CDR3; the germline J gene fills the gap. The V call is TRBV5-1, the J call TRBJ2-7; weak D call: TRBD1 (8 bases). The CDR3 consists of 14 residues. CDR1 is SGHRS and CDR2 is YFSETQ in the germline V gene. Trimming stripped 0 bases from V and 4 bases from J, with 11 bases between. The CDR3 bases that were read are TGCGCCAGCAGCTTGGAACAGGGGGGGTACGAG. This codes for CASSLEQGGYE. The CDR3, in full, reads CASSLEQGGYEQYF.

This clone was seen at least ten times. The read gets to within 3 residues of the CDR3 end, and the germline J gene fills in the rest. This rearrangement joins TRBV15 to TRBJ2-6; 9 nucleotides agree with TRBD1. With V trimmed by 3 bases and J by 0 bases, 6 bases remained unmatched. CDR1 LNHNV and CDR2 YYDKDF come from the germline V gene (reference sequence). The CDR3 length is 18 residues. The sequenced part of the CDR3 DNA is TGTGCCACCAGCAGCTCCGGGACAGGGCCCTCTGGGGCCAACGTC. This sequence encodes CATSSSGTGPSGANV. The complete CDR3 reads CATSSSGTGPSGANVLTF.

This clone was seen only a few times. The read ends 3 residues early relative to the CDR3; the germline J gene fills the gap. The rearrangement links TRBV20-1 to TRBJ2-7, with 7 bases fitting TRBD2. The CDR3 totals 15 residues. V was pared by 6 bases and J by 1 base, with 12 bases of the junction left unmatched. From germline, CDR1 is DFQATT and CDR2 SNEGSKA (reference sequence). The CDR3 bases that were read are TGCAGTGCGGCGACCACTAGCGCCTTTTCCTACGAG. Translated, it gives CSAATTSAFSYE. The full CDR3 protein is CSAATTSAFSYEQYF.

This clone was seen at least ten times. The read gets to within 3 residues of the CDR3 end, and the germline J gene fills in the rest. This chain uses TRBV18 with TRBJ2-7, with a tentative D call TRBD1 (5 bases). The CDR3 extends over 13 amino acids. CDR1 and CDR2 from the germline V gene are KGHSH and LQKENI. V gave up 4 bases and J gave up 2 bases, with 9 bases separating them. The CDR3 region is CASSLDRTYEQYF. The part of the CDR3 DNA that was read is TGTGCCAGCTCACTCGACAGAACCTACGAG.

This clone has a handful of counts. The read comes to an end 3 residues before the CDR3 does, leaving the germline J gene to fill in the end. J is TRBJ2-5 and V is TRBV20-1, with 7 nucleotides matching TRBD2. This CDR3 has 14 residues. V dropped 5 bases and J dropped 6; count of bases not matched to a gene: 12. The germline V gene encodes CDR1 DFQATT and CDR2 SNEGSKA (reference sequence). Incomplete CDR3 DNA: TGCAGTGCTCGACCGGGGGGAGGGGTGAAGACC. It codes for CSARPGGGVKT. The entire CDR3 is CSARPGGGVKTQYF.

This clone was detected ten times or more. Read sequence stops 3 residues before the CDR3 end, and the germline J gene provides the missing end. The gene calls are TRBV29-1 and TRBJ2-3; 12 bases agree with TRBD2. The V gene end was trimmed by 3 bases and the J gene end by 4 bases; junction bases not matched to a gene: 5. Germline V CDR1 and CDR2: SQVTM, ANQGSEA. This CDR3 comprises 15 residues. The CDR3 bases that were read are TGCAGCGTTGATAAGCGACTAGCGGGAGCAGATACG. Translating it yields CSVDKRLAGADT. The entire CDR3 protein reads CSVDKRLAGADTQYF.

The part of the CDR3 DNA that was read is TGTGCCAGCAGTGGTTTAGGGCCTACCTACGAG. Amino acids: CASSGLGPTYE. The full-length CDR3 reads as CASSGLGPTYEQYF. The chain is built from TRBV2 and TRBJ2-7; D ambiguous. The read falls 3 residues short of the CDR3 end, and the missing part is taken from the germline J gene. V gave up 4 bases and J gave up 2 bases, with 12 bases separating them. This CDR3 has 14 amino acids. Germline CDR1 reads SNHLY; CDR2 reads FYNNEI.

Worth noting for this clone: Read data end 3 residues before the CDR3 end; the end is taken from the germline J gene. V and J are TRBV5-1 and TRBJ1-5, with TRBD1 as a possible D gene (5 bases). CDR3 length: 14 residues. The germline V gene has CDR1 SGHRS and CDR2 YFSETQ. The V gene lost 3 bases and the J gene lost 6 bases, with 13 bases spanning the gap. CDR3: CASSSHRWFQPQHF. The DNA read from the CDR3 is TGCGCCAGCAGCTCTCACAGGTGGTTTCAGCCC.

Notes on this clone: The read stops 3 residues short of the end of the CDR3; the missing end is completed from the germline J gene. The chain is built from TRBV7-2 and TRBJ2-3, with D tentatively TRBD2 (5 bases). V dropped 3 bases and J dropped 2 bases, with 12 bases sitting between them. CDR1 SGHTA and CDR2 FQGNSA come from the germline V gene. CDR3 length: 15 amino acids. CDR3 in amino acids: CASSLYKRSTDTQYF. The CDR3 DNA, read in part, is TGTGCCAGCAGCTTGTATAAGCGGTCCACAGATACG.

This clone was counted many times. The read is 3 residues too short to cover the CDR3 end, so that end is filled in from the germline J gene. The V call is TRBV4-1, the J call TRBJ2-1; 9 nucleotides align to TRBD2. Looked up from germline, CDR1 is MGHRA and CDR2 is YSYEKL. The CDR3 is made up of 14 amino acids. After removal of 6 bases from V and 7 bases from J, the junction contained 7 bases not matched to a gene. The CDR3 sequence is CASREREAPNEQFF. The DNA read from the CDR3 is TGCGCCAGCAGGGAGCGGGAGGCCCCAAATGAG.

The table lists this clone with many counts. The CDR3 end falls 3 residues outside the read, so it is completed with the germline J gene. V gene TRBV5-1 combines with J gene TRBJ2-7; 8 nucleotides agree with TRBD1. The germline gives CDR1 SGHRS, CDR2 YFSETQ. This CDR3 has 14 residues. The V and J ends lost 4 bases and 5 bases, in that order; junction bases with no gene match: 8. CDR3 DNA (partial): TGCGCCAGCAGCCCAGATCAGGGGGCGGACGAG. Translation: CASSPDQGADE. The whole CDR3 is CASSPDQGADEQYF. Full variable domain (outside the CDR3, taken from reference TRBV5-1 and TRBJ2-7): KAGVTQTPRYLIKTRGQQVTLSCSPISGHRSVSWYQQTPGQGLQFLFEYFSETQRNKGNFPGRFSGRQFSNSRSEMNVSTLELGDSALYLCASSPDQGADEQYFGPGTRLTVT.

Ten or more counts support this clone. The CDR3 end is not reached by the read, which stops 3 residues before it; the germline J gene fills it in. V is TRBV2 and J is TRBJ1-1; 8 nucleotides line up with TRBD1. This CDR3 is built from 14 residues. The ends lost 10 bases at V and 1 base at J; junction bases unmatched: 8. The V gene's germline CDR1 is SNHLY and CDR2 FYNNEI. The DNA read from the CDR3 is TGTGCCACCATCAGAGACAGGGGGAACACTGAA. This encodes CATIRDRGNTE. The full CDR3 is CATIRDRGNTEAFF.